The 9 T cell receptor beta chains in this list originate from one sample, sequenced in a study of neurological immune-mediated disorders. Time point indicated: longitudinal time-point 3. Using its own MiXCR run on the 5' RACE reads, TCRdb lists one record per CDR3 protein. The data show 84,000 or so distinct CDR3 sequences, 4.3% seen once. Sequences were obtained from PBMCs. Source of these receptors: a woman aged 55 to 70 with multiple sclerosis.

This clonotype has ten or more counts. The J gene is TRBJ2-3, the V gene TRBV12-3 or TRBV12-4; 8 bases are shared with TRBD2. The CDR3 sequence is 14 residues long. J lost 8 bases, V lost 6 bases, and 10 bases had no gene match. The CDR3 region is CASRLRLAGGTQYF. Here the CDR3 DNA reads TGTGCCAGCAGGTTAAGGCTAGCGGGCGGTACGCAGTATTTT.

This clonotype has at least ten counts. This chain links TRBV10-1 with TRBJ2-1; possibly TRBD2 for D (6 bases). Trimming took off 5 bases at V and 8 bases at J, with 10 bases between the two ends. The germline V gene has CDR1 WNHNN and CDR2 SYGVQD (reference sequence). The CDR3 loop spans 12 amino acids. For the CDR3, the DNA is TGCGCCAGCAGTAATACGGGAGATGAGCAGTTCTTC. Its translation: CASSNTGDEQFF.

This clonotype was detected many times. CDR3 DNA: TGTGCCACCGAATCAGGGGGCGGTCAGCCCCAGCATTTT. This sequence encodes CATESGGGQPQHF. V gene TRBV15 combines with J gene TRBJ1-5, with 8 bases that match TRBD1. CDR1 LNHNV and CDR2 YYDKDF come from the germline V gene (reference sequence). Trimming removed 8 bases from V and 6 bases from J; junction bases left unmatched: 6. The CDR3 runs to 13 residues.

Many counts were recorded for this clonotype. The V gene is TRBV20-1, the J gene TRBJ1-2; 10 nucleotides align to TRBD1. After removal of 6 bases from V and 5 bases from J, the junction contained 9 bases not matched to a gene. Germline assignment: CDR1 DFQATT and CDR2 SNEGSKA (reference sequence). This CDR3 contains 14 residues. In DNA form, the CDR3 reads TGCAGTGCGCAAGACAGGGGGCAAGGGTATGGCTACACCTTC. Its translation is CSAQDRGQGYGYTF.

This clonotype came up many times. Written as DNA, the CDR3 is TGCAGTGCTAGAGATCGATCCGGGAGCTCTGGAAACACCATATATTTT. As protein: CSARDRSGSSGNTIYF. This chain uses TRBV20-1 with TRBJ1-3, with no clear D. Germline loops: CDR1 DFQATT, CDR2 SNEGSKA (reference sequence). Trimming took 0 bases from V and 0 from J, leaving 12 bases between them. The CDR3 is 16 amino acids.

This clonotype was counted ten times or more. CDR3 protein: CASSFSPGGSSYNEQFF. For the CDR3, the DNA is TGCGCCAGCAGCTTCAGCCCCGGGGGGAGCTCCTACAATGAGCAGTTCTTC. The V call is TRBV5-1, the J call TRBJ2-1; 7 bases are shared with TRBD2. The J segment lost 0 bases and the V segment lost 2 bases, leaving 8 bases of the junction unmatched. Germline loops: CDR1 SGHRS, CDR2 YFSETQ. This CDR3 region has 17 residues.

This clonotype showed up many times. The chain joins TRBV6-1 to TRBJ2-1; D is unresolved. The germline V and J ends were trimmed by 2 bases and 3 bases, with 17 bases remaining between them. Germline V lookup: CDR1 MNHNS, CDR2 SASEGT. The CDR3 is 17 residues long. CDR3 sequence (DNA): TGTGCCAGCAGTGAACCTTTCAATCGACTCGTCTACAATGAGCAGTTCTTC. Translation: CASSEPFNRLVYNEQFF.

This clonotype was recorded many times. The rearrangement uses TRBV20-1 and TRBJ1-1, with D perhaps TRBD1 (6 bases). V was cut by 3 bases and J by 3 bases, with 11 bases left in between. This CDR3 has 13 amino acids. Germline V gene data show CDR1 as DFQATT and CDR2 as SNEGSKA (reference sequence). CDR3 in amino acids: CSARRGADTEAFF. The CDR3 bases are TGCAGTGCTAGGCGGGGGGCGGACACTGAAGCTTTCTTT.

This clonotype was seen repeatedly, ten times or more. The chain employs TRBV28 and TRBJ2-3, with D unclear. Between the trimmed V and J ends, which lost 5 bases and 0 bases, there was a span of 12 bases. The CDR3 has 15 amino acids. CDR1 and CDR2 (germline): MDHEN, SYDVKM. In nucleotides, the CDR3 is TGTGCCAGCAGTCCCGGACCCTTTAGCACAGATACGCAGTATTTT. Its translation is CASSPGPFSTDTQYF.